This T cell receptor (beta chain) was found in a study of CD8 T cells in Susac syndrome. Study-level results: The study conceded that relatively few individuals underwent its TCR sequencing and HLA analysis.

The germline CDR1 and CDR2 sequences are SNHLY and FYNNEI. The CDR3 contains 16 residues. After removal of 10 bases from V and 2 bases from J, the junction contained 15 bases not matched to a gene. Random hexamers were used to reverse transcribe an amount of about 0.5 to 1 ug RNA. A single record per CDR3 protein comes from TCRdb applying MiXCR to the immunoSEQ multiplex PCR reads. Of approximately 300,000 distinct CDR3 sequences listed, 70% to 90% are singletons. The multiple sclerosis control group consisted of treatment-naive patients whose relapsing-remitting disease, which was either stable or active, fulfilled revised McDonald criteria. Negative isolation yielded CD4+ and CD8+ T cells, and FACS enriched TEMRA cells. Notes on this clonotype: Antigen unknown.

The receptor was derived from a human donor with multiple sclerosis. The sample taken for sequencing was CD8+ T cells from PBMCs. The chain uses TRBV2 and TRBJ2-3; TRBD2 agrees at 7 bases. Here the CDR3 reads CAKRGGGSYYTDTQYF. The CDR3 DNA reads TGTGCCAAGAGGGGCGGGGGATCCTATTACACAGATACGCAGTATTTT.